This entry describes one TCR beta chain. Which antigen it targets is not known. No base quality values were provided; no much bigger clone lies one nucleotide off. The library came from 5' RACE. The sequencing machine was an Illumina HiSeq 2500. A second PCR of roughly 7 to 11 cycles was performed with a sample-barcoded 5' primer and a J-beta primer mix. A template-switch 5' adaptor carrying 12 random nucleotides introduced a unique molecular identifier onto each TCR beta cDNA molecule. Each sample yielded at least 2.5 million CDR3-containing paired-end reads. First-strand cDNA was synthesized from all RNA with the Mint cDNA synthesis kit, primed by a TRBC-specific oligonucleotide. After uracil-DNA glycosylase treatment, a first 18-cycle PCR used universal primers M1SS and BC2_uni_R on all cDNA. In the authors' own workflow: For normalization, 1 million high-quality reads were randomly selected from each sample, with every read carrying a distinct molecular identifier. Instead of being binned into consensus sequences, reads that shared molecular identifiers were thrown out. MiTCR, set to a Q25 quality threshold and the strictest error-elimination algorithm, was used for CDR3 identification, clonotype clustering and error correction. A nonparametric unseen species model with Euler transformation was used to estimate a lower bound on total TCR beta diversity. The raw public data were reprocessed by TCRdb itself: fastp quality trimming at Q25, MiXCR clonotype calling, in-frame beta chains only. Here each entry gathers all rows of one CDR3 protein and keeps the most common genes and DNA. TCRdb assigned the V and J calls; the authors' analysis was not used. This sample gives about a million distinct CDR3 sequences in total; 45% to 60% of them show up just once. Around a fifth of the sample is in the top ten clones.

The donors were 40 or so Caucasian individuals from Russia, aged roughly 6 to 100 years, who were systemically healthy. Ten milliliters of peripheral blood were drawn from each donor into EDTA-treated Vacutainer tubes. Ficoll-Paque density-gradient centrifugation was used to isolate PBMCs, with at least 7 million obtained per sample. Total RNA was extracted from PBMCs with Trizol reagent, with at least 5.5 micrograms obtained per sample. The percentages of naive CD45RAhigh/CD27high T cells were determined by flow cytometry on a PBMC aliquot from every donor. The CDR3 starts with the cysteine, ends with the phenylalanine, and has 14 residues. Of all the DNA, just the CDR3 is kept, 42 bases in frame from base 1. Reading the germline V gene (reference sequence) gives CDR1 DFQATT and CDR2 SNEGSKA. V is pared back by 4 bases and J by 0 bases, with 9 bases lying between the germline termini. The data derive from a study of blood T cells in healthy people across ages (dated by TCRdb to between 2014 and 2017). Regarding the study in general: In model experiments, template switching captured roughly one uniquely barcoded TCR beta cDNA molecule for every two T cells. Age-related changes in TCR beta repertoire diversity were measured in the study by deep sequencing normalized with unique cDNA molecular identifiers. Four age groups were formed from the donors: young (average approximately 15 years), middle-aged (approximately 40), aged (under 70) and long-lived (approximately 80). Donors of different ages were randomly distributed across sequencing lanes to avoid experimental bias. Two additional independent replicas of 1 million unique cDNA reads from the same blood draw were analyzed for two donors (one aged 18 to 30 and one aged 80 or older).

Beyond this particular receptor, the publication reports: As age increased, observed TCR beta diversity per million T cells dropped in a roughly linear way, and a significant reduction was already evident by age 40. Since profiling was done on bulk unsorted PBMCs, naive and antigen-experienced compartments could not be conclusively compared. Total diversity estimates from one million sequenced T cells were considered lower bounds and underestimates. A strong correlation was found between observed TCR beta diversity and the percentage of naive T cells measured by flow cytometry. The long-lived group showed more naive CD4+ T cells, fewer expanded clones and increased TCR diversity than the aged group, suggesting age selection. Donor CMV infection status was unknown, potentially confounding age-related changes in expanded clonotypes.

The source is a woman aged 60-75 years in good health. The chain is assembled from TRBV20-1 and TRBJ2-2; the D region possibly corresponds to TRBD2 (5 bases align). Specimen: blood. The DNA sequence is given as TGCAGTGCTAAGTCCGGGGCGAACACCGGGGAGCTGTTTTTT. This encodes CSAKSGANTGELFF.